This passage covers 6 T cell receptor beta chains from one sample sequenced in a study of cytotoxic CD8 clonotypes in ibrutinib-treated CLL. TCRdb keeps only in-frame clones here, not all; method: immunoSEQ multiplex PCR. The sample includes a few hundred thousand clones, roughly 71% of them seen just once. Here the sequenced sample was PBMCs, taken after 36 months of ibrutinib treatment. All receptors derive from a human donor with chronic lymphocytic leukemia.

V and J are TRBV7-2 and TRBJ2-3; D is perhaps TRBD2 (5 bases). V lost 4 bases and J lost 5, with 13 bases in between. Germline V gives CDR1 SGHTA, CDR2 FQGNSA. This CDR3 is built from 14 residues. CDR3 nucleotides: TGTGCCAGCAGCTCCTGGGCCGGGGTAGATACGCAGTATTTT. This gives the protein CASSSWAGVDTQYF.

There are many counts of this clone. V gene TRBV19 combines with J gene TRBJ2-7, with D unclear. Trimming removed 1 base at V and 0 bases at J, with 10 bases between. Germline CDR1 reads LNHDA; CDR2 reads SQIVND (reference sequence). This CDR3 spans 15 amino acids. The CDR3 region is CASSIASASSYEQYF. CDR3 nucleotides: TGTGCCAGTAGTATAGCCAGCGCGAGCTCCTACGAGCAGTACTTC.

The rearrangement joins TRBV4-1 to TRBJ2-5, with 7 nucleotides matching TRBD2. With V trimmed by 2 bases and J by 5 bases, 11 bases remained unmatched. The CDR3 length is 16 residues. Germline-derived CDR1 and CDR2 are MGHRA and YSYEKL. This chain's CDR3 is CASSQHPAGVGETQYF. As DNA, the CDR3 is TGCGCCAGCAGCCAACATCCCGCGGGGGTTGGGGAGACCCAGTACTTC.

V and J are TRBV9 and TRBJ1-2; D is perhaps TRBD1 (6 bases). CDR3 length equals 15 residues. Germline CDR1 and CDR2: SGDLS and YYNGEE. The germline V and J ends were trimmed by 2 bases and 8 bases, with 19 bases remaining between them. The DNA for the CDR3 is TGTGCCAGCAGCGTCGGGACATCCGCCTTGAGAGGCTACACCTTC. Translated, it gives CASSVGTSALRGYTF.

This clone was counted between two and nine times. This chain uses TRBV4-2 with TRBJ2-7; 9 nucleotides match TRBD2. This CDR3 contains 15 residues. CDR1 and CDR2 (germline): LGHNA, YNFKEQ. Trimming took 0 bases from V and 3 from J; bases not matched to a gene: 3. CDR3 region: CASSQERGGRYEQYF. DNA for the CDR3: TGTGCCAGCAGCCAAGAGCGGGGGGGCCGCTACGAGCAGTACTTC.

The rearrangement joins TRBV9 to TRBJ2-1, with 7 bases that match TRBD2. V lost 4 bases to trimming and J lost 2 bases; unmatched junction nucleotides: 15. The CDR3 is 18 amino acids. Germline CDR1 is SGDLS and CDR2 is YYNGEE. CDR3: CASSSTGRGSGAYNEQFF. DNA of the CDR3: TGTGCCAGCAGCTCCACCGGGCGGGGGAGCGGGGCCTACAATGAGCAGTTCTTC.